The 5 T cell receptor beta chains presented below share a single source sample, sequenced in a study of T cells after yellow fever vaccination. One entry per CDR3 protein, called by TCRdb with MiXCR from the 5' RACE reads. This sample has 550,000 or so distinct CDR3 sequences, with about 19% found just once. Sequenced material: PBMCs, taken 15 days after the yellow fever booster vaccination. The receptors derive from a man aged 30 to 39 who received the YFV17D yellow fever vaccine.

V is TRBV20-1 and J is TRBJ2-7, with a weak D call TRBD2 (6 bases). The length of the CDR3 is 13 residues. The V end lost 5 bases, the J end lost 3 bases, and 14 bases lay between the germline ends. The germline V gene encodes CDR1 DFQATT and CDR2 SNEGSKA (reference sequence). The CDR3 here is CSADVGGGYEQYF. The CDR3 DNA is TGCAGTGCTGACGTCGGGGGTGGCTACGAGCAGTACTTC.

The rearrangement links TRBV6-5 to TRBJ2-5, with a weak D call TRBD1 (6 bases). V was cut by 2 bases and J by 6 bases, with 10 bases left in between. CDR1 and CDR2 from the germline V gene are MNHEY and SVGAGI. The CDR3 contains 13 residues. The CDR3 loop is CASSYGTSKTQYF. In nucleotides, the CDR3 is TGTGCCAGCAGTTACGGGACATCGAAGACCCAGTACTTC.

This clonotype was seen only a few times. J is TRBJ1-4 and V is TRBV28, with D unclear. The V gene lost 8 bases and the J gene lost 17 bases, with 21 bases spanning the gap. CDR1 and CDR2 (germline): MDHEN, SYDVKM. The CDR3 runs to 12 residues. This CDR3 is CASRVLSFPLFF. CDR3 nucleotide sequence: TGTGCCAGCCGGGTCTTATCCTTTCCCCTTTTTTTT. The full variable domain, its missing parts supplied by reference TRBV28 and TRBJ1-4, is DVKVTQSSRYLVKRTGEKVFLECVQDMDHENMFWYRQDPGLGLRLIYFSYDVKMKEKGDIPEGYSVSREKKERFSLILESASTNQTSMYLCASRVLSFPLFFGSGTQLSVL.

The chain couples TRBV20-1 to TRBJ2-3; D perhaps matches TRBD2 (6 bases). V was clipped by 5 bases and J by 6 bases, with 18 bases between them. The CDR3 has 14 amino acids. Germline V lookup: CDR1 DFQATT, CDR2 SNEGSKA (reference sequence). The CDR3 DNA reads TGCAGTGCTCGTCGCATGCGGGATTCCGATACGCAGTATTTT. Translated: CSARRMRDSDTQYF.

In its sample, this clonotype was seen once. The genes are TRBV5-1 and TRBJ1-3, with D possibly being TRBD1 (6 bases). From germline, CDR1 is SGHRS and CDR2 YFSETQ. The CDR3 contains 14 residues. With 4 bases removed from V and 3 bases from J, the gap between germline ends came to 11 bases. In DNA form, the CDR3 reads TGCGCCAGCAGCAACCCACAGGGTGGAAACACCATATATTTT. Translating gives CASSNPQGGNTIYF.